This TCR beta chain is drawn from a study of T cells in localized non-small cell lung cancer. Only in-frame clones appear in the TCRdb table, and some are missing; sequencing was by immunoSEQ multiplex PCR. The sample lists under 7,000 clones; 87% were seen once. Study observations and caveats: Appearing in adjacent lung were a median roughly 60 of the top 100 tumor clones. The highest T cell clonality was in uninvolved adjacent lung, above tumor. Sequencing was restricted to one tumor region; therefore, heterogeneity remains possible.

A word on this clone: Its target is unknown.

V lost 3 bases, J lost 11 bases, and 13 bases lay in between. The CDR3 contains 12 residues. Germline values: CDR1 KGHSH, CDR2 LQKENI. The sample was peripheral blood, taken before any cancer treatment. This rearrangement joins TRBV18 to TRBJ1-2; D is perhaps TRBD1 (5 bases). This clonotype was sampled from a male donor at least 60 years old with stage I lung adenocarcinoma. The chain's CDR3 is CASSPPNRPYTF. CDR3 DNA sequence: TGTGCCAGCTCACCTCCAAACAGGCCTTACACCTTC.